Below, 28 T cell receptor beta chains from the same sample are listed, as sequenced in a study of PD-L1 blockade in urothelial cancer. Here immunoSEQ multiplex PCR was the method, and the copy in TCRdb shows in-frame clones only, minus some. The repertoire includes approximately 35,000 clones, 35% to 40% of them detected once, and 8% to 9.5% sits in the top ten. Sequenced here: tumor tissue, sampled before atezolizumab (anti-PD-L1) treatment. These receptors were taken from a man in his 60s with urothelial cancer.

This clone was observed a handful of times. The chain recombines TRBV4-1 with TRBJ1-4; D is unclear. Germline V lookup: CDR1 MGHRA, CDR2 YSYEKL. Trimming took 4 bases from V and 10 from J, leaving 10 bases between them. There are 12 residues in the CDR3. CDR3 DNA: TGCGCCAGCAGCCCCGACGGTGCAAAACTGTTTTTT. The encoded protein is CASSPDGAKLFF.

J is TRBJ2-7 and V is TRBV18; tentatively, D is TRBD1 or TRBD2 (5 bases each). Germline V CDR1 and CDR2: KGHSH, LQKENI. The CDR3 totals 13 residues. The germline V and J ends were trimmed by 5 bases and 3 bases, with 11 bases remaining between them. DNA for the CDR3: TGTGCCAGCTCATCGGGACGTTTCTACGAGCAGTACTTC. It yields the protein CASSSGRFYEQYF.

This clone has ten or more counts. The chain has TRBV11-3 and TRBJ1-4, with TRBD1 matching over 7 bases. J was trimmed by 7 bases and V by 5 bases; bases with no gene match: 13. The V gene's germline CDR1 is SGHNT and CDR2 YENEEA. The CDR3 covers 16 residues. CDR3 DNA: TGTGCCAGCAGCCTCCCCGTAGGGGCAGGGGGTGAAAAACTGTTTTTT. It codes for CASSLPVGAGGEKLFF.

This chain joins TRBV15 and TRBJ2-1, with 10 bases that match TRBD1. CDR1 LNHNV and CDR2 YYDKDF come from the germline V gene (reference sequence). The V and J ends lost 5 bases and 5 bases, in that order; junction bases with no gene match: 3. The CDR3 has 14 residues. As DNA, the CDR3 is TGTGCCACCAGCGCCGGGACAGGGGACAATGAGCAGTTCTTC. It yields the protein CATSAGTGDNEQFF.

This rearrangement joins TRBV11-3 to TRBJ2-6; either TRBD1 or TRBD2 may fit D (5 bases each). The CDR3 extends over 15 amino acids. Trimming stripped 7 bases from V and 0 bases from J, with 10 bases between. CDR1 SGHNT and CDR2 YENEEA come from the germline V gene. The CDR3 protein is CASTRDGSGANVLTF. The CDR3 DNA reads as TGTGCCAGCACCCGGGACGGCTCTGGGGCCAACGTCCTGACTTTC.

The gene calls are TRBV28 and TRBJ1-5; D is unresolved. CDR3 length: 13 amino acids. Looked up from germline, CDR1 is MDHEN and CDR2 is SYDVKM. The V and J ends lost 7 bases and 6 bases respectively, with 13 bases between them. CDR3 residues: CASTPAIGQPQHF. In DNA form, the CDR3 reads TGTGCCAGCACCCCAGCAATCGGTCAGCCCCAGCATTTT.

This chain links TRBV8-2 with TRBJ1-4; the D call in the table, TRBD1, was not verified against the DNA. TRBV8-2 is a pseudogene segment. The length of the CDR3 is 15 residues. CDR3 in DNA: TGTGCCAGCAGTGCCTACAGGGTATTTAATGAAAAACTGTTTTTT. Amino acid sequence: CASSAYRVFNEKLFF.

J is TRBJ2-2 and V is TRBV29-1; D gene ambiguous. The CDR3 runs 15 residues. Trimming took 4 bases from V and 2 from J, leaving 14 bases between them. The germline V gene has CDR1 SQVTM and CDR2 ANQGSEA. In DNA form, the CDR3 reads TGCAGCGTTGTATGGGGTGCCCTAAACACCGGGGAGCTGTTTTTT. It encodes CSVVWGALNTGELFF.

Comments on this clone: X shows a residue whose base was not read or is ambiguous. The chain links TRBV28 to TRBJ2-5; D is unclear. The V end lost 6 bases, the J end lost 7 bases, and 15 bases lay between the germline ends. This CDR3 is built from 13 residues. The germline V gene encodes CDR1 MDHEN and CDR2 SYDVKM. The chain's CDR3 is CASRXPPGGTQYF. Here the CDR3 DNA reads TGTGCCAGCAGGRGCCCCCCTGGTGGGACCCAGTACTTC.

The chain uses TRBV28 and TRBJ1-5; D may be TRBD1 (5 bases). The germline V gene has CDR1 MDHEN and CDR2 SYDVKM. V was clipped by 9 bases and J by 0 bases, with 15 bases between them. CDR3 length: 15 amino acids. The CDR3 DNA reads TGTGCCAGTGTGAGACAGCCCTATAGCAATCAGCCCCAGCATTTT. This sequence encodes CASVRQPYSNQPQHF. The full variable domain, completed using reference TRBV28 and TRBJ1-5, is DVKVTQSSRYLVKRTGEKVFLECVQDMDHENMFWYRQDPGLGLRLIYFSYDVKMKEKGDIPEGYSVSREKKERFSLILESASTNQTSMYLCASVRQPYSNQPQHFGDGTRLSIL.

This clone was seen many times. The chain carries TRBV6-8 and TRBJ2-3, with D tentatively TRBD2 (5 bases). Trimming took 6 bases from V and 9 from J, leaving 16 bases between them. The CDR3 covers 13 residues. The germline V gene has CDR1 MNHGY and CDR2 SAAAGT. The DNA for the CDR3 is TGTGCCAGCAGCGAGGGATTAGCGTCAACGCAGTATTTT. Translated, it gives CASSEGLASTQYF.

CDR3 residues: CASSLGQVNTEAFF. The CDR3 DNA follows: TGTGCCAGCTCATTGGGACAGGTGAACACTGAAGCTTTCTTT. The genes are TRBV18 and TRBJ1-1; 8 nucleotides match TRBD1. This CDR3 has 14 residues. Germline values: CDR1 KGHSH, CDR2 LQKENI. Trimming removed 5 bases from V and 0 bases from J; junction bases left unmatched: 2. The complete variable domain, with remaining parts taken from reference TRBV18 and TRBJ1-1, reads NAGVMQNPRHLVRRRGQEARLRCSPMKGHSHVYWYRQLPEEGLKFMVYLQKENIIDESGMPKERFSAEFPKEGPSILRIQQVVRGDSAAYFCASSLGQVNTEAFFGQGTRLTVV.

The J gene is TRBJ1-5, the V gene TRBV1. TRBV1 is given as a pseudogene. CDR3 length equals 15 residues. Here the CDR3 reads CASSQVWGGDQPQHF. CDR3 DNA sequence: TGCGCCAGCAGCCAAGTGTGGGGGGGAGATCAGCCCCAGCATTTT.

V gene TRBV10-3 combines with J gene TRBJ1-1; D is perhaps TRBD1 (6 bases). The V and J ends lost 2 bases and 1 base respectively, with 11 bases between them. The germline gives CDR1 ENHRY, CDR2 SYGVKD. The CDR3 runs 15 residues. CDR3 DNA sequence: TGTGCCATCAGTGAGACCTCGGGACAGAACACTGAAGCTTTCTTT. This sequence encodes CAISETSGQNTEAFF.

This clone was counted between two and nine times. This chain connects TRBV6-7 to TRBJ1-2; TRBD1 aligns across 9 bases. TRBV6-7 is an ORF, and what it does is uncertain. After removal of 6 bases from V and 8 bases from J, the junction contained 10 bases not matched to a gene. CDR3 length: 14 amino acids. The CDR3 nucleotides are TGTGCCAGCAGGGGACAGGGATCCAGAGGCGGCTACACCTTC. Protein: CASRGQGSRGGYTF.

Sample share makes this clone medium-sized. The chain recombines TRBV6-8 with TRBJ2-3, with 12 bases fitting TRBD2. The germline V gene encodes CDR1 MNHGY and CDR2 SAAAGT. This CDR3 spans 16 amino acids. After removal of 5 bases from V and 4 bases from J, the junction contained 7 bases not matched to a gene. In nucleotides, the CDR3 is TGTGCCAGCAGTACGCTAGCGGGAGGGCTATCAGATACGCAGTATTTT. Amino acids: CASSTLAGGLSDTQYF.

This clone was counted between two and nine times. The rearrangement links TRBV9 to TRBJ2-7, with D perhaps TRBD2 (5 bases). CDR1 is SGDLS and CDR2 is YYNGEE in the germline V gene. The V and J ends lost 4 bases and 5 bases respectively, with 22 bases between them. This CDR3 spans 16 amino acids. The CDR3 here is CASSREGSPGFNEQYF. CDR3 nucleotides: TGTGCCAGCAGCAGAGAGGGATCACCGGGGTTCAACGAGCAGTACTTC.

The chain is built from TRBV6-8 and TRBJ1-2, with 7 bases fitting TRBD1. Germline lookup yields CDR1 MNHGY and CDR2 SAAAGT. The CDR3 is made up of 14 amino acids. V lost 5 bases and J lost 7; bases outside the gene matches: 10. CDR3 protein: CASSADRVGGGYTF. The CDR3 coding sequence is TGTGCCAGCAGTGCCGACAGGGTAGGCGGTGGCTACACCTTC.

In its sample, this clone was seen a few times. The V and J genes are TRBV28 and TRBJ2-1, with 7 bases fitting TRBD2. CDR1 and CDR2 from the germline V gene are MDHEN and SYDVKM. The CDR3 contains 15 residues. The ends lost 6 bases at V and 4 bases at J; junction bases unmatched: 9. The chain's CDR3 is CASREPGGTYNEQFF. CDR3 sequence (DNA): TGTGCCAGCAGAGAACCGGGAGGAACTTACAATGAGCAGTTCTTC.

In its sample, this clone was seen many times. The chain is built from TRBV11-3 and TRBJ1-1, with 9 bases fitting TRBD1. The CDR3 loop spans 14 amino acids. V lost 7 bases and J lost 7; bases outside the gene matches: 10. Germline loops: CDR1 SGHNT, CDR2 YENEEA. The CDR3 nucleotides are TGTGCCAGCACCTTCCTACAGGGGGCTGGTGAAGCTTTCTTT. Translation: CASTFLQGAGEAFF. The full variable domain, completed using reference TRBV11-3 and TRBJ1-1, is EAGVVQSPRYKIIEKKQPVAFWCNPISGHNTLYWYLQNLGQGPELLIRYENEEAVDDSQLPKDRFSAERLKGVDSTLKIQPAELGDSAVYLCASTFLQGAGEAFFGQGTRLTVV.

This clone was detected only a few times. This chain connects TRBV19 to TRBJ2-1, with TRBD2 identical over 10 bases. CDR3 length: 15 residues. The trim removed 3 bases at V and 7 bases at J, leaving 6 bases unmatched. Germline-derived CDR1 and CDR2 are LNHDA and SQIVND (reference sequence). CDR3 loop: CASSMGSGGTNEQFF. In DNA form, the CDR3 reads TGTGCCAGTAGTATGGGTAGCGGGGGGACTAATGAGCAGTTCTTC.

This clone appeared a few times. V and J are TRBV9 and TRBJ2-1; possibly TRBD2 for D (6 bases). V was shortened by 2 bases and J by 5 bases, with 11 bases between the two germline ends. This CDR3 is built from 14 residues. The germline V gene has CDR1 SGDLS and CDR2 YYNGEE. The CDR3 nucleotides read TGTGCCAGCAGCGTCCCAGAGCGGGACAATGAGCAGTTCTTC. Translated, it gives CASSVPERDNEQFF.

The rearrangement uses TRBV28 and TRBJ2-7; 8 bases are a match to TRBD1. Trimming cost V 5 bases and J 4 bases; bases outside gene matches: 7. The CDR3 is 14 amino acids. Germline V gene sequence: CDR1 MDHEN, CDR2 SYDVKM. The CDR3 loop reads CASSQRQGRYEQYF. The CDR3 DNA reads TGTGCCAGCAGTCAAAGACAGGGGCGGTACGAGCAGTACTTC.

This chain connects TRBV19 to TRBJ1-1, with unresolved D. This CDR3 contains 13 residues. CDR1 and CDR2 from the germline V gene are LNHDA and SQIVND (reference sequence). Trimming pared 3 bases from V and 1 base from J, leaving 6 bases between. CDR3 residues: CASSIDQNTEAFF. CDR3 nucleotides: TGTGCCAGTAGTATTGATCAGAACACTGAAGCTTTCTTT.

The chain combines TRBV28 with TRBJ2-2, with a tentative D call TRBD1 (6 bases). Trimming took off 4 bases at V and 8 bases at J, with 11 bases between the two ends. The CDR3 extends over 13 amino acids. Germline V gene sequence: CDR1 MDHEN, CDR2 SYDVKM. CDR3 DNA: TGTGCCAGCAGTTCGTGGGGGCTGGGGGAGCTGTTTTTT. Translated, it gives CASSSWGLGELFF. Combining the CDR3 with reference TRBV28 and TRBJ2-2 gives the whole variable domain DVKVTQSSRYLVKRTGEKVFLECVQDMDHENMFWYRQDPGLGLRLIYFSYDVKMKEKGDIPEGYSVSREKKERFSLILESASTNQTSMYLCASSSWGLGELFFGEGSRLTVL.

Here the CDR3 DNA reads TGTGCCAGTAGTATAGGGCACTACTATGGCTACACCTTC. Translated: CASSIGHYYGYTF. V is TRBV19 and J is TRBJ1-2; D unclear. Trimming stripped 1 base from V and 3 bases from J, with 6 bases between. In germline, CDR1 is LNHDA, CDR2 SQIVND (reference sequence). The CDR3 contains 13 residues. Full variable domain (outside the CDR3, taken from reference TRBV19 and TRBJ1-2): DGGITQSPKYLFRKEGQNVTLSCEQNLNHDAMYWYRQDPGQGLRLIYYSQIVNDFQKGDIAEGYSVSREKKESFPLTVTSAQKNPTAFYLCASSIGHYYGYTFGSGTRLTVV.

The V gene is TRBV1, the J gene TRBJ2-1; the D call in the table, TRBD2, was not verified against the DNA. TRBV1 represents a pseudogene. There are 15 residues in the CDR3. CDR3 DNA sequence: TGCGCCAGCAGCCAAGATAGCGGGGCATACAATGAGCAGTTCTTC. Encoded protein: CASSQDSGAYNEQFF.

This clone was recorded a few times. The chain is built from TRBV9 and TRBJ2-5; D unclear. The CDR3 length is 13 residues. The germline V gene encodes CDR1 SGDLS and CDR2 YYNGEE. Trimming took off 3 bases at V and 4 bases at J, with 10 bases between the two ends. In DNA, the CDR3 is TGTGCCAGCAGCGACGAGGCCGGAGAGACCCAGTACTTC. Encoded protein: CASSDEAGETQYF.